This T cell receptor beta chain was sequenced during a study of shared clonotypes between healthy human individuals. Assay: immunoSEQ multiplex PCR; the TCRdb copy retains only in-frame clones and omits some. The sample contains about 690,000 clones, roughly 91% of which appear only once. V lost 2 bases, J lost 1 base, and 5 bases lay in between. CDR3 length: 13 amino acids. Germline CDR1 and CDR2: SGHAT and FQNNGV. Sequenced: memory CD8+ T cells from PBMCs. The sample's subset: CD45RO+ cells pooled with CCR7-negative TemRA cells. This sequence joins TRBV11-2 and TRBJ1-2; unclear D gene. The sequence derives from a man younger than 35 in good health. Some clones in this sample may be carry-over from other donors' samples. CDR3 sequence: CASSLSYNYGYTF. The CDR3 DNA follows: TGTGCCAGCAGCTTATCATATAACTATGGCTACACCTTC.